The 28 T cell receptor beta chains given below trace back to one sample, sequenced in a study of T cell clonotyping in hematopoietic cell transplantation. Sequencing was performed with immunoSEQ multiplex PCR; in TCRdb, only in-frame clones are kept and a portion is missing. The table lists 20,000 to 30,000 clones, 75% to 85% of them singletons. Time point indicated: recipient sample about 28 days before transplant, after cytoreduction. The sample in question was peripheral blood mononuclear cells, obtained before stem cell transplant. These receptors originate from a woman aged 55 to 70 with acute myeloid leukemia. Some clones in this sample may be carry-over from other donors' samples.

This rearrangement joins TRBV5-4 to TRBJ2-5, with TRBD2 matching over 8 bases. The length of the CDR3 is 14 residues. From germline, CDR1 is SGHNT and CDR2 YYREEE (reference sequence). With 2 bases clipped from V and 3 bases from J, the junction kept 3 bases outside the gene matches. The CDR3 spells CASSLLAVKETQYF. The CDR3 DNA reads as TGTGCCAGCAGCTTACTAGCGGTAAAAGAGACCCAGTACTTC.

This chain uses TRBV19 with TRBJ1-1, with D possibly being TRBD1 (5 bases). The germline V gene has CDR1 LNHDA and CDR2 SQIVND (reference sequence). The CDR3 is 15 amino acids. V was pared by 4 bases and J by 1 base, with 13 bases between. CDR3 nucleotides: TGTGCCAGTAGTAATCCACAGGTAGGGAACACTGAAGCTTTCTTT. Its translation is CASSNPQVGNTEAFF.

The V call is TRBV5-1, the J call TRBJ2-1; 9 bases match TRBD2. V dropped 3 bases and J dropped 4; count of bases not matched to a gene: 2. The V gene's germline CDR1 is SGHRS and CDR2 YFSETQ. The CDR3 totals 14 residues. Written as DNA, the CDR3 is TGCGCCAGCAGCTCGACTAGCGGTTACAATGAGCAGTTCTTC. Translating it yields CASSSTSGYNEQFF.

This clone has a single count. The rearrangement joins TRBV2 to TRBJ2-1; 9 nucleotides match TRBD1. With V trimmed by 6 bases and J by 9 bases, 6 bases remained unmatched. Germline assignment: CDR1 SNHLY and CDR2 FYNNEI. CDR3 size: 13 residues. In DNA, the CDR3 is TGTGCCAGCAGGGACAGGGGCGTAGGTGAGCAGTTCTTC. It is translated as CASRDRGVGEQFF.

This chain uses TRBV29-1 with TRBJ2-7; 7 nucleotides line up with TRBD1. This CDR3 contains 15 residues. The V gene's germline CDR1 is SQVTM and CDR2 ANQGSEA. After removal of 6 bases from V and 4 bases from J, the junction contained 15 bases not matched to a gene. In DNA form, the CDR3 reads TGCAGCGTCAACCTGGCCGACAGGGTAGGGTACGAGCAGTACTTC. It encodes CSVNLADRVGYEQYF.

A few counts support this clone. The V gene is TRBV6-4, the J gene TRBJ2-1; D is unresolved. The CDR3 totals 16 residues. Germline V lookup: CDR1 MRHNA, CDR2 SNTAGT. V was trimmed by 0 bases and J by 0 bases, leaving 9 bases between them. The CDR3 is CASSDSRRYSYNEQFF. In DNA, the CDR3 is TGTGCCAGCAGTGACTCGCGCCGGTACTCCTACAATGAGCAGTTCTTC.

This clone was observed a handful of times. The V and J genes are TRBV19 and TRBJ2-2; 8 nucleotides line up with TRBD2. Unmatched junction bases numbered 4, after V lost 3 bases and J lost 1 base. In germline, CDR1 is LNHDA, CDR2 SQIVND (reference sequence). This CDR3 has 16 residues. CDR3 in amino acids: CASSIGGTRNTGELFF. In DNA, the CDR3 is TGTGCCAGTAGTATCGGGGGGACTAGGAACACCGGGGAGCTGTTTTTT.

This chain connects TRBV11-3 to TRBJ2-1, with TRBD2 identical over 9 bases. The V and J ends lost 0 bases and 5 bases, in that order; junction bases with no gene match: 8. The CDR3 has 17 amino acids. Germline V gives CDR1 SGHNT, CDR2 YENEEA. CDR3 loop: CASSLDSPSGIDNEQFF. CDR3 bases: TGTGCCAGCAGCTTAGATTCCCCTAGCGGGATAGACAATGAGCAGTTCTTC.

The V call is TRBV20-1, the J call TRBJ1-3, with D maybe TRBD1 (5 bases). This CDR3 has 11 residues. Germline assignment: CDR1 DFQATT and CDR2 SNEGSKA (reference sequence). V lost 0 bases and J lost 12, with 9 bases in between. The CDR3: CSARDGQGIYF. The CDR3 bases are TGCAGTGCTAGAGACGGGCAGGGCATATATTTT.

The V and J genes are TRBV9 and TRBJ2-2, with 9 bases matching TRBD2. Germline CDR1 SGDLS, CDR2 YYNGEE. The CDR3 consists of 16 residues. Trimming cost V 4 bases and J 6 bases; bases outside gene matches: 10. The CDR3 here is CASSPLAGYNPGELFF. In DNA form, the CDR3 reads TGTGCCAGCAGCCCCCTAGCGGGGTATAATCCCGGGGAGCTGTTTTTT.

The V gene is TRBV5-8, the J gene TRBJ2-1; 8 bases line up with TRBD2. Per germline, CDR1 SGHTS and CDR2 YDEGEE. The CDR3 totals 14 residues. V gave up 1 base and J gave up 9 bases; unmatched junction bases: 6. The CDR3 reads CASSLTGGTSEQFF. The CDR3 DNA follows: TGTGCCAGCAGCTTGACGGGAGGGACGAGTGAGCAGTTCTTC.

V and J are TRBV2 and TRBJ2-3, with 12 bases fitting TRBD2. The ends lost 9 bases at V and 3 bases at J; junction bases unmatched: 10. The CDR3 runs 16 residues. Germline-derived CDR1 and CDR2 are SNHLY and FYNNEI. Here the CDR3 reads CARSSRLAGETDTQYF. For the CDR3, the DNA is TGTGCCAGGTCCTCTCGACTAGCGGGAGAAACAGATACGCAGTATTTT. Full variable domain (outside the CDR3, taken from reference TRBV2 and TRBJ2-3): EPEVTQTPSHQVTQMGQEVILRCVPISNHLYFYWYRQILGQKVEFLVSFYNNEISEKSEIFDDQFSVERPDGSNFTLKIRSTKLEDSAMYFCARSSRLAGETDTQYFGPGTRLTVL.

The rearrangement joins TRBV19 to TRBJ2-1, with 11 bases lining up with TRBD2. This CDR3 is 15 amino acids long. The germline V gene encodes CDR1 LNHDA and CDR2 SQIVND (reference sequence). V was pared by 5 bases and J by 7 bases, with 7 bases of the junction left unmatched. This CDR3 reads CASSVGTSGMNEQFF. CDR3 nucleotide sequence: TGTGCCAGTAGTGTCGGGACTAGCGGTATGAATGAGCAGTTCTTC.

The J gene is TRBJ1-2, the V gene TRBV7-9; D might be TRBD1 (6 bases). Trimming left V 5 bases short and J 4 bases short, with 20 bases between. From germline, CDR1 is SEHNR and CDR2 FQNEAQ (reference sequence). This CDR3 has 16 residues. CDR3 DNA: TGTGCCAGCAGCCCGCTCTTGGACAGACGCCTCTATGGCTACACCTTC. Its protein product is CASSPLLDRRLYGYTF. The entire variable domain, with the rest obtained from reference TRBV7-9 and TRBJ1-2, is as follows: DTGVSQNPRHKITKRGQNVTFRCDPISEHNRLYWYRQTLGQGPEFLTYFQNEAQLEKSRLLSDRFSAERPKGSFSTLEIQRTEQGDSAMYLCASSPLLDRRLYGYTFGSGTRLTVV.

The chain joins TRBV11-2 to TRBJ2-2, with D possibly TRBD2 on 6 matching bases. Germline V lookup: CDR1 SGHAT, CDR2 FQNNGV. V was shortened by 1 base and J by 4 bases, with 13 bases between the two germline ends. The CDR3 is 16 residues long. The DNA for the CDR3 is TGTGCCAGCAGCTTAGGTGACGGAGGGGTCACCGGGGAGCTGTTTTTT. Protein: CASSLGDGGVTGELFF.

The chain links TRBV7-2 to TRBJ2-3; tentatively, D is TRBD2 (6 bases). From germline, CDR1 is SGHTA and CDR2 FQGNSA. The CDR3 has 16 amino acids. The V gene lost 1 base and the J gene lost 0 bases, with 11 bases spanning the gap. The DNA for the CDR3 is TGTGCCAGCAGCTTAGTGGCGGGAAAGAGCACAGATACGCAGTATTTT. Residues: CASSLVAGKSTDTQYF.

The chain couples TRBV6-5 to TRBJ1-1, with D perhaps TRBD1 (5 bases). V was shortened by 6 bases and J by 4 bases, with 18 bases between the two germline ends. Germline V gene lookup returns CDR1 MNHEY and CDR2 SVGAGI. This CDR3 comprises 15 residues. Here the CDR3 reads CASRQGVGVGTEAFF. The DNA of the CDR3 is TGTGCCAGCAGACAAGGGGTTGGAGTGGGCACTGAAGCTTTCTTT.

V and J are TRBV4-3 and TRBJ1-2; D is possibly TRBD1 (5 bases). Germline CDR1 LGHNA, CDR2 YSLEER. CDR3 size: 15 residues. V lost 1 base and J 4 bases, leaving 13 bases between the germline ends. CDR3: CASSQVSAGSYGYTF. In DNA, the CDR3 is TGCGCCAGCAGCCAAGTCTCCGCAGGGTCCTATGGCTACACCTTC.

The DNA of the CDR3 is TGTGCCAGCAGCCCAGACGGTAATAGCAATCAGCCCCAGCATTTT. Protein: CASSPDGNSNQPQHF. The rearrangement uses TRBV6-1 and TRBJ1-5; D not certain. In germline, CDR1 is MNHNS, CDR2 SASEGT. The CDR3 is made up of 15 amino acids. Trimming shortened V by 6 bases and J by 0 bases, and 12 bases separated the two germline ends.

The chain links TRBV5-1 to TRBJ2-5; D is possibly TRBD1 (6 bases). The V end was cut by 4 bases, the J end by 5 bases, with 15 bases between. This CDR3 region has 14 residues. CDR1 is SGHRS and CDR2 is YFSETQ in the germline V gene. The CDR3 bases are TGCGCCAGCAGCGGGGTTGGGGGCCAGGAGACCCAGTACTTC. Its translation: CASSGVGGQETQYF.

J is TRBJ2-1 and V is TRBV9; D is uncertain. This CDR3 is 11 amino acids long. Germline CDR1 and CDR2: SGDLS and YYNGEE. V dropped 0 bases and J dropped 7 bases, with 2 bases sitting between them. In nucleotides, the CDR3 is TGTGCCAGCAGCGTAGCAAATGAGCAGTTCTTC. This translates into CASSVANEQFF.

This clone was detected a few times. The CDR3 region has the DNA TGTGCCAGCAGTTACAGGGGGCTAAACGAGCAGTACTTC. Protein sequence: CASSYRGLNEQYF. The V call is TRBV2, the J call TRBJ2-7, with 9 bases that match TRBD1. Germline CDR1 is SNHLY and CDR2 is FYNNEI. V lost 5 bases, J lost 5 bases, and 4 bases stayed unmatched. The CDR3 has 13 residues.

V and J are TRBV7-2 and TRBJ2-2, with 7 bases aligning to TRBD2. Germline assignment: CDR1 SGHTA and CDR2 FQGNSA. The CDR3 consists of 16 residues. Unmatched junction bases numbered 6, after V lost 5 bases and J lost 0 bases. The CDR3: CASSLHSGSNTGELFF. The CDR3 bases are TGTGCCAGCAGCCTCCATAGCGGGTCGAACACCGGGGAGCTGTTTTTT.

V gene TRBV11-2 combines with J gene TRBJ1-1; 8 positions match TRBD1. Germline CDR1 reads SGHAT; CDR2 reads FQNNGV. CDR3 length: 15 amino acids. V shed 5 bases and J 6 bases; nucleotides not matched to a gene: 11. The CDR3 spells CASSGKQGGGAEAFF. The DNA of the CDR3 is TGTGCCAGCAGCGGCAAACAGGGGGGAGGGGCTGAAGCTTTCTTT.

The chain employs TRBV5-4 and TRBJ2-2; 7 bases map to TRBD2. The CDR3 contains 14 residues. V lost 5 bases, J lost 4 bases, and 5 bases stayed unmatched. Germline values: CDR1 SGHNT, CDR2 YYREEE (reference sequence). Written as DNA, the CDR3 is TGTGCCAGCAGTCTAGCGGCCGGCACCGGGGAGCTGTTTTTT. Protein: CASSLAAGTGELFF.

The CDR3 spells CASSSHLGGVEYF. The DNA for the CDR3 is TGTGCCAGCAGTTCGCACCTGGGGGGGGTTGAGTACTTC. This chain joins TRBV27 and TRBJ2-5, with 7 bases that match TRBD2. Germline CDR1 is MNHEY and CDR2 is SMNVEV (reference sequence). The CDR3 spans 13 residues. The junction had 11 bases not matched to a gene; V was cut back by 4 bases and J by 12 bases.

This clone occurred once. This chain connects TRBV5-1 to TRBJ2-7, with 13 bases lining up with TRBD2. In germline, CDR1 is SGHRS, CDR2 YFSETQ. This CDR3 contains 16 residues. The V segment lost 3 bases and the J segment 0 bases; nucleotides outside the gene matches: 3. The CDR3 DNA reads as TGCGCCAGCAGCTCGGGACTAGCGGGACCCTCCTACGAGCAGTACTTC. Its protein is CASSSGLAGPSYEQYF.

The rearrangement joins TRBV7-6 to TRBJ1-5, with D hard to call. This CDR3 is built from 12 residues. V was pared by 5 bases and J by 9 bases, with 11 bases between. CDR1 is SGHVS, CDR2 FNYEAQ, per germline. The CDR3 nucleotides read TGTGCCAGCAGCGACCCGCTCGGGCCCCAGCATTTT. Translating it yields CASSDPLGPQHF. Drawing the rest from reference TRBV7-6 and TRBJ1-5, the complete variable domain is GAGVSQSPRYKVTKRGQDVALRCDPISGHVSLYWYRQALGQGPEFLTYFNYEAQQDKSGLPNDRFSAERPEGSISTLTIQRTEQRDSAMYRCASSDPLGPQHFGDGTRLSIL.